This T cell receptor beta chain was retrieved from a study of beta chain features in type 1 diabetes. Overall study results and limits: Researchers caution that PCR might favor shorter templates, equally among patients and controls. Possibly, sequencing cDNA over-represented cells that had high TCR expression levels. When Type 1 diabetes patients were examined, their TCRB CDR3s proved moderately but significantly shorter in all four CD4+ subsets.

Every isolated RNA sample was fully reverse transcribed, so sequencing captured expressed TCRB transcripts. TCRdb's copy holds only in-frame clones and misses some; the assay was immunoSEQ multiplex PCR. Altogether nearly 350,000 clones are present, around 8.5% being singletons, with the ten largest covering around 1%. CD4+ naive, central memory, regulatory and stem cell-like memory subsets were isolated by sorting on CD45RO/CCR7/CD25/CD127/CD95/CD27. This clone was counted a few times. What it recognizes is unknown. Germline CDR1 SGHVS, CDR2 FQNEAQ. The V end was cut by 0 bases, the J end by 5 bases, with 8 bases between. This CDR3 is built from 14 residues.

This sequence was found in a man aged 25 to 45 with type 1 diabetes. This chain joins TRBV7-8 and TRBJ2-4; a weak D match, TRBD2 (6 bases). Sequencing was done on a sample of central memory CD4+ T cells from blood. CDR3 DNA sequence: TGTGCCAGCAGCTTAGCACTAGCAGAAAACATTCAGTACTTC. This sequence encodes CASSLALAENIQYF.